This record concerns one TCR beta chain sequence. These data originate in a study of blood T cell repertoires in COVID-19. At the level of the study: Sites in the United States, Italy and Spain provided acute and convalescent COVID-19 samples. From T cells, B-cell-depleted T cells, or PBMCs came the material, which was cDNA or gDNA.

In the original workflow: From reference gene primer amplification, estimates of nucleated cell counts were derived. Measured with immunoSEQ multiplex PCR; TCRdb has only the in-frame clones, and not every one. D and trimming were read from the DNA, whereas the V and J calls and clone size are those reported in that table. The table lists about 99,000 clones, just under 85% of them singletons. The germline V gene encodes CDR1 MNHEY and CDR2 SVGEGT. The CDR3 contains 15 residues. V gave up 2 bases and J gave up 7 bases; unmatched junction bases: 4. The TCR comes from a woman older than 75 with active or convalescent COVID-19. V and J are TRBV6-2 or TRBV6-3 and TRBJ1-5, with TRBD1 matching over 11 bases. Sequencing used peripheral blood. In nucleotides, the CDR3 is TGTGCCAGCAGTTACGCGGACAGGGGGCCACAGCCCCAGCATTTT. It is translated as CASSYADRGPQPQHF.